The T cell receptor (beta chain) under discussion was sequenced for a study of cytomegalovirus exposure and HLA in healthy donors. Study context: The 100 to 150 validation repertoires and the 666 first-cohort repertoires shared a platform, a later analysis reported.

J lost 6 bases, V lost 0 bases, and 6 bases had no gene match. Germline V gives CDR1 ENHRY, CDR2 SYGVKD. The CDR3 covers 16 residues. On this clone itself: Its antigen is currently unknown.

The donors were part of the roughly 130-subject validation cohort, which stood apart from the roughly 670-subject first cohort. Assay: immunoSEQ multiplex PCR; the TCRdb copy retains only in-frame clones and omits some. The sample contains about 140,000 clones, 82% of which appear only once. Regarding the study as a whole: Reports indicated that the classifier achieved high specificity and sensitivity in diagnosing cytomegalovirus status. Rarity characterized most TCR sequences, yet some public TCRs appeared in many donors.

The rearrangement uses TRBV10-3 and TRBJ2-2, with 8 bases aligning to TRBD2. This TCR came from a young man in good health and CMV-seropositive. The sample was PBMCs. CDR3 sequence (DNA): TGTGCCATCAGTGAGTCTTCTCTAGCGGGTCCCGGGGAGCTGTTTTTT. Translated, it gives CAISESSLAGPGELFF.